The T cell receptor beta chain described here comes from a study of T-cell memory formation after mild COVID-19. TCRdb re-called the 5' RACE reads with MiXCR, one entry per CDR3 protein. In the table there are about 350,000 distinct CDR3 sequences, around 13% of which are singletons. Germline V gene data show CDR1 as DFQATT and CDR2 as SNEGSKA (reference sequence). This CDR3 comprises 12 residues. After removal of 3 bases from V and 12 bases from J, the junction contained 0 bases not matched to a gene. This chain joins TRBV20-1 and TRBJ2-1, with TRBD2 identical over 15 bases. Material for sequencing was PBMCs or a T cell subset sorted from them (not recorded which). The TCR was taken from a man aged 18 to 30 who had mild COVID-19 (a few samples of this study predate the infection). Cell type and time point are not known. CDR3 sequence reads: CSARGLAGGQFF. DNA of the CDR3: TGCAGTGCTAGGGGACTAGCGGGGGGGCAGTTCTTC.